This TCR beta chain came from a study of cytomegalovirus exposure and HLA in healthy donors. The study ran its PCR with 60 Vbeta and 13 Jbeta primers. The method was immunoSEQ multiplex PCR; TCRdb's version includes in-frame clones alone and lacks a portion of them. Of 120,000 or so clones listed, about four fifths are singletons. In germline, CDR1 is LNHDA, CDR2 SQIVND (reference sequence). The CDR3 runs to 16 residues. V lost 3 bases to trimming and J lost 5 bases; unmatched junction nucleotides: 11. Sequencing was carried out using PBMCs. This chain uses TRBV19 with TRBJ1-2, with TRBD1 matching over 8 bases. The TCR comes from a male donor in good health and CMV-seropositive. The CDR3 region has the DNA TGTGCCAGTAGTATCAGAGGGGGGACAGGCCGTTATGGCTACACCTTC. It specifies CASSIRGGTGRYGYTF.